This T cell receptor (beta chain) was identified in a study of blood T cell repertoires in COVID-19. Study background: Specimens from acute and convalescent COVID-19 originated in the United States, Italy and Spain.

CDR3 length: 18 residues. The germline V gene has CDR1 LGHNT and CDR2 FRNRAP. The germline V and J ends were trimmed by 0 bases and 0 bases, with 15 bases remaining between them. Original analysis: Scientists estimated how many nucleated cells there were by amplifying reference gene primers. The method was immunoSEQ multiplex PCR; TCRdb's version includes in-frame clones alone and lacks a portion of them. The V and J calls and the clone size are those of that table, but D and trimming were determined from the DNA. The profile shows 350,000 to 400,000 clones, approximately 90% of them singletons. Membership in each cohort depended on participant-reported clinical history. Within 2 weeks before study entry, exposed participants met a COVID-19 case.

Material: PBMCs or T cells enriched from blood (not recorded which). The chain combines TRBV12-5 with TRBJ1-3; D is undetermined. The receptor was isolated from a middle-aged woman who had been exposed to COVID-19. The DNA of the CDR3 is TGTGCTAGTGGTTTGGTACTGATCCTGAGGGACTCTGGAAACACCATATATTTT. This codes for CASGLVLILRDSGNTIYF.